This TCR beta chain was identified in a study of blood T cell repertoires in COVID-19. The CDR3 runs to 15 residues. With 2 bases clipped from V and 5 bases from J, the junction kept 4 bases outside the gene matches. Germline lookup yields CDR1 KGHSH and CDR2 LQKENI. Original handling: Estimation of nucleated cell counts relied on the amplification of reference gene primers. TCRdb keeps only in-frame clones here, not all; method: immunoSEQ multiplex PCR. V and J calls and clone size are given by that table; D and trimming were obtained from the DNA. The sample has about 240,000 clones, roughly four fifths seen once; the top ten hold 4% to 5%.

This TCR was recovered from a woman in her seventies with acute or convalescent COVID-19. Sample: peripheral blood. This sequence joins TRBV18 and TRBJ2-7; 12 bases are shared with TRBD1. CDR3 protein: CASSPMGQGAHEQYF. CDR3 DNA sequence: TGTGCCAGCTCACCAATGGGACAGGGGGCCCACGAGCAGTACTTC.